The clone carrying this T cell receptor (beta chain) was recorded many times. These data are taken from a study of spatial heterogeneity in lung cancer. As for the study in general: As counted in raw reads, each unique TCR and UMI combination appeared more than ten times on average.

The CDR3 covers 12 residues. Looked up from germline, CDR1 is SGHVS and CDR2 is FNYEAQ. The junction had 9 bases not matched to a gene; V was cut back by 5 bases and J by 14 bases. Indicated time point: sample taken at primary tumor resection. Tumor, nontumor lung or frozen PBMC supplied whole RNA, sequenced without sorting. Just over 70 TRACERx patients with early, untreated non-small cell lung cancer donated samples. TCRdb called the 5' RACE reads again in MiXCR, with one record for every CDR3 protein. The sample consists of more than 80,000 distinct CDR3 sequences, more than 10% of them appearing once.

The clonotype originates from a male donor with early-stage non-small cell lung cancer. V and J are TRBV7-6 and TRBJ2-3; 8 bases fit TRBD1. Sequenced material: PBMCs, taken at surgery. The CDR3 DNA reads as TGTGCCAGCAGCCTCGAGGACAGGGTCCCGTATTTT. Encoded protein: CASSLEDRVPYF.